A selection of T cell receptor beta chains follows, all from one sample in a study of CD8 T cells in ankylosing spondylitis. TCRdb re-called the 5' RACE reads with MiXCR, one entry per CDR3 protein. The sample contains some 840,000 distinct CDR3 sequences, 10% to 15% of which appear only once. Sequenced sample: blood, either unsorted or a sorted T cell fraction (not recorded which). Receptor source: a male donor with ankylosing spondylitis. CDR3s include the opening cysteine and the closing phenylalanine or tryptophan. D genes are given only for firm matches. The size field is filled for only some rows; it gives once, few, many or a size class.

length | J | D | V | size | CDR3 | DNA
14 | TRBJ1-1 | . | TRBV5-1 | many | CASSLGPMNTEAFF | TGCGCCAGCAGCTTGGGACCCATGAACACTGAAGCTTTCTTT
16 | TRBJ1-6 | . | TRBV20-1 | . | CSVARRLAGLNSPLHF | TGCAGTGTAGCCAGACGGCTGGCCGGGCTCAATTCACCCCTCCACTTT
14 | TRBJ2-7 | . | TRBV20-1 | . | CSARPGTHSYEQYF | TGCAGTGCTAGACCCGGGACGCACTCCTACGAGCAGTACTTC
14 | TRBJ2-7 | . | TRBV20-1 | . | CSARDPKGHYEQYF | TGCAGTGCTAGAGATCCGAAAGGACACTACGAGCAGTACTTC
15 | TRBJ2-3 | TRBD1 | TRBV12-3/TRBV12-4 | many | CASSWDRGITDTQYF | TGTGCCAGCAGTTGGGACAGGGGTATCACAGATACGCAGTATTTT
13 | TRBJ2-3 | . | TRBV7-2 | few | CASSRGPTNTQYF | TGTGCCAGCAGCCGAGGCCCGACAAATACGCAGTATTTT
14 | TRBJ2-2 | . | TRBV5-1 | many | CASSLTATGGELFF | TGCGCCAGCAGCTTAACAGCCACAGGCGGGGAGCTGTTTTTT
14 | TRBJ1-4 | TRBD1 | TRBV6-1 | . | CASRRQGFFRKLFF | TGTGCCAGCAGGCGACAGGGGTTTTTTAGAAAACTGTTTTTT
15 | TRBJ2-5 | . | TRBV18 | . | CASSPRVPYQETQYF | TGTGCCAGCTCACCGCGGGTGCCGTACCAAGAGACCCAGTACTTC
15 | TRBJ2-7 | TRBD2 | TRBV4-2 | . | CASSRDGRAGYEQYF | TGTGCCAGCAGCCGTGACGGGAGGGCCGGCTACGAGCAGTACTTC
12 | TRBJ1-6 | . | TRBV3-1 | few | CASSQDVLPLHF | TGTGCCAGCAGCCAAGACGTGCTACCCCTCCACTTT
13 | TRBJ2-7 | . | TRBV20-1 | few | CSARVWYSYEQYF | TGCAGTGCTAGAGTATGGTACAGCTACGAGCAGTACTTC
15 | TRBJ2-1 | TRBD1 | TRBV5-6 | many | CASTFLGTGADHPFF | TGTGCCAGCACCTTCTTAGGGACAGGGGCCGACCACCCGTTCTTC
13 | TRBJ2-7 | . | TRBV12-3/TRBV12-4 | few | CASSLIASNKQYF | TGTGCCAGCAGTTTAATAGCCAGCAATAAGCAGTACTTC
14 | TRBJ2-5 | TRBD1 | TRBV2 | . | CASSQGAWQETQYF | TGTGCCAGCAGTCAGGGGGCCTGGCAAGAGACCCAGTACTTC
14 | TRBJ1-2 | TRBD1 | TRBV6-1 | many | CASRESDRGRGYTF | TGTGCCAGCCGGGAGTCGGACAGGGGCCGTGGCTACACCTTC
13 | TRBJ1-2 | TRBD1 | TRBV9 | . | CASSGDSYYGYTF | TGTGCCAGCAGCGGGGACAGTTACTATGGCTACACCTTC
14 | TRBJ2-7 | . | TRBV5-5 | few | CASSSPVRVPEQYF | TGTGCCAGCAGCTCACCTGTCAGGGTTCCGGAGCAGTACTTC
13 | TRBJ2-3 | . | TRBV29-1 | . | CSVAVGYTDTQYF | TGCAGCGTTGCTGTAGGATACACAGATACGCAGTATTTT
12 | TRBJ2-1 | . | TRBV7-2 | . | CASSLTAGEQFF | TGTGCCAGCAGCTTAACGGCGGGTGAGCAGTTCTTC
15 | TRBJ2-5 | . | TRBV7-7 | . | CASSLERDTQETQYF | TGTGCTAGCAGCTTAGAACGGGACACCCAAGAGACCCAGTACTTC
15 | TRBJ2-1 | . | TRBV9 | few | CASSVSALSYNEQFF | TGTGCCAGCAGCGTTAGCGCGCTTTCCTACAATGAGCAGTTCTTC
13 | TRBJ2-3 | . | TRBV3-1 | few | CASSQAPPDTQYF | TGTGCCAGCAGCCAAGCCCCCCCAGATACGCAGTATTTT
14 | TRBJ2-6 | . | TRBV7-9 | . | CANLHPSGANVLTF | TGTGCCAACCTCCACCCCTCTGGGGCCAACGTCCTGACTTTC
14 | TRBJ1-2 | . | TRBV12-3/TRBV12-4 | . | CASTIEGISYGYTF | TGTGCCAGCACCATTGAGGGGATTAGCTATGGCTACACCTTC
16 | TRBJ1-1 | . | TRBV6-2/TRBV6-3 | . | CASSYSMAGQNTEAFF | TGTGCCAGCAGTTACTCGATGGCAGGCCAGAACACTGAAGCTTTCTTT
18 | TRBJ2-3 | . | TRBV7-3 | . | CASSPPDSPDPYTDTQYF | TGTGCCAGCAGCCCCCCGGACAGCCCTGACCCATACACAGATACGCAGTATTTT
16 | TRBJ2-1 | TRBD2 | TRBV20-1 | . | CSATLSSGGIYNEQFF | TGCAGTGCCACATTATCAAGCGGGGGGATCTACAATGAGCAGTTCTTC
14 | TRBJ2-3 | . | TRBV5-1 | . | CASSLRVSTDTQYF | TGCGCCAGCAGCTTAAGAGTTAGCACAGATACGCAGTATTTT
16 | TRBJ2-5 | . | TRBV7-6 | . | CASSFGSTAYQETQYF | TGTGCCAGCAGCTTTGGGTCAACTGCCTACCAAGAGACCCAGTACTTC
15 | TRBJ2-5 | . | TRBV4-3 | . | CASSQDLVQQETQYF | TGCGCCAGCAGCCAAGATCTAGTACAGCAAGAGACCCAGTACTTC
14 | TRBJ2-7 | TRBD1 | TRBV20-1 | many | CSASLGTGAYEQYF | TGCAGTGCTAGCTTAGGGACAGGGGCGTATGAGCAGTACTTC
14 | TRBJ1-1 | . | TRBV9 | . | CASSPRSGTTEAFF | TGTGCCAGCAGCCCCAGGAGTGGGACCACTGAAGCTTTCTTT
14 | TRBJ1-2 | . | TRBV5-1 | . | CASSLAYRRYGYTF | TGCGCCAGCAGCTTGGCCTACAGACGCTATGGCTACACCTTC
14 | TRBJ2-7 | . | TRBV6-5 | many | CASSYTRISYEQYF | TGTGCCAGCAGTTACACGAGGATCTCCTACGAGCAGTACTTC
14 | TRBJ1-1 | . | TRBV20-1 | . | CSASKGTVNTEAFF | TGCAGTGCTAGTAAGGGGACGGTGAACACTGAAGCTTTCTTT
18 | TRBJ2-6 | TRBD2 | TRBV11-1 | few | CASSFRLAGGSGANVLTF | TGTGCCAGCAGCTTCAGACTAGCGGGAGGGTCTGGGGCCAACGTCCTGACTTTC
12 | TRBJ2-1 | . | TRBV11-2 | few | CASRWAANEQFF | TGTGCCAGCAGGTGGGCGGCAAATGAGCAGTTCTTC
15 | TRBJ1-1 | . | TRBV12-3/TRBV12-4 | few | CASSRAYREATEAFF | TGTGCCAGCAGTAGAGCCTACAGGGAGGCAACTGAAGCTTTCTTT
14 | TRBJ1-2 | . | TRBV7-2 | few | CASSSLLGYYGYTF | TGTGCCAGCAGCTCATTATTAGGGTACTATGGCTACACCTTC
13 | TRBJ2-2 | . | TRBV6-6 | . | CASIGSPYGELFF | TGTGCCAGCATCGGGTCCCCATACGGGGAGCTGTTTTTT
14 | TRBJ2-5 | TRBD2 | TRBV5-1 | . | CASSLRLASETQYF | TGCGCCAGCAGCTTGCGACTAGCGTCTGAGACCCAGTACTTC
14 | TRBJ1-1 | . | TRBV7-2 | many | CASSLTGLSTEAFF | TGTGCCAGCAGCCTAACAGGGTTGAGCACTGAAGCTTTCTTT
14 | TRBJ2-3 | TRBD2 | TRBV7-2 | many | CASSPGLAGDSRHF | TGTGCCAGCAGCCCGGGACTAGCGGGAGATTCGCGTCATTTT
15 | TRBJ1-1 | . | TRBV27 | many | CASIRGTVGNTEAFF | TGTGCCAGCATTCGGGGGACGGTTGGGAACACTGAAGCTTTCTTT
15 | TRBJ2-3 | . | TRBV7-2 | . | CASSPPGQPTDTQYF | TGTGCCAGCAGCCCTCCCGGACAGCCCACAGATACGCAGTATTTT
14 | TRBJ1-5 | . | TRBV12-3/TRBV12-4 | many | CASSFFGSNQPQHF | TGTGCCAGCAGTTTTTTCGGGAGCAATCAGCCCCAGCATTTT
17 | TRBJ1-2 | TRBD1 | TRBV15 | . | CATSRPGQGATGYGYTF | TGTGCCACCAGCAGACCAGGACAGGGGGCAACTGGGTATGGCTACACCTTC
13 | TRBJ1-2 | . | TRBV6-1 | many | CASISGGGYGYTF | TGTGCCAGCATCTCCGGGGGGGGCTATGGCTACACCTTC
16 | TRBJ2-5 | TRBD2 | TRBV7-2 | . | CASSPPGLPRGGTQYF | TGTGCCAGCAGCCCTCCGGGACTACCCCGGGGGGGGACCCAGTACTTC
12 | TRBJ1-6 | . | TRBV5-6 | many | CASSLKDSPLHF | TGTGCCAGCAGCTTGAAGGATTCACCCCTCCACTTT
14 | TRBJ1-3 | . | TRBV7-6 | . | CASSLSGWGNTIYF | TGTGCCAGCAGCTTAAGTGGGTGGGGAAACACCATATATTTT